The rows below give T cell receptor beta chains drawn from one sample of a study of early T cells in non-severe SARS-CoV-2 infection. One entry per CDR3 protein, called by TCRdb with MiXCR from the 5' RACE reads. The table lists approximately 70,000 distinct CDR3 sequences, roughly 12% of them singletons. The starting material was whole blood, obtained at baseline. These receptors all come from an adult who was a healthcare worker with PCR-confirmed SARS-CoV-2 infection or an uninfected control (not recorded which). The donor label of this sample is uncertain. Each CDR3 is given with its conserved first and last residue. The D gene is left open where the match is weak. Where a row states a size, it is once, few, many or the class of an expanded clone; other rows omit it.

length	V	J	D	size	DNA	CDR3
13	TRBV19	TRBJ2-7	TRBD1	few	TGTGCCAGTAGTATTTCCAGGGGGAACGAGCAGTACTTC	CASSISRGNEQYF
13	TRBV10-1	TRBJ1-4	TRBD1	.	TGCGCCAGCAGTTATGGGACAGGCGAAAAACTGTTTTTT	CASSYGTGEKLFF
16	TRBV19	TRBJ2-3	.	.	TGTGCCAGTAGTCTCCCCTTAGGGGGATCTACAGATACGCAGTATTTT	CASSLPLGGSTDTQYF
14	TRBV11-2	TRBJ2-5	TRBD2	few	TGTGCCAGCAGCTTGGGGGGGATGACGGAGACCCAGTACTTC	CASSLGGMTETQYF
13	TRBV29-1	TRBJ1-1	TRBD1	.	TGCAGCGGGTCGGGGACAGGGAACACTGAAGCTTTCTTT	CSGSGTGNTEAFF
16	TRBV11-3	TRBJ2-5	.	few	TGTGCCAGCAGCTATGGCGGATGGGGGGACCAAGAGACCCAGTACTTC	CASSYGGWGDQETQYF
16	TRBV18	TRBJ2-7	.	few	TGTGCCAGCTCACCAAGGGAACAGACTATCCTTGGCGAGCAGTACTTC	CASSPREQTILGEQYF
14	TRBV3-1	TRBJ1-4	.	many	TGTGCCAGCAGCAGACAGTCTCTGGACGAAAAACTGTTTTTT	CASSRQSLDEKLFF
15	TRBV4-3	TRBJ1-2	.	.	TGCGCCAGCAGCCCTCTGATGGGGGCGGGGGATGGCTACACCTTC	CASSPLMGAGDGYTF
12	TRBV4-2	TRBJ2-7	.	few	TGTGCCAGCAGTCAAGGCCACTACGAGCAGTACTTC	CASSQGHYEQYF
13	TRBV12-3/TRBV12-4	TRBJ2-1	.	.	TGTGCCAGCAGTTTAAGGGGGAGCAATGAGCAGTTCTTC	CASSLRGSNEQFF
13	TRBV20-1	TRBJ2-1	TRBD2	few	TGCAGTCCGTTAGCGGGAGGGACAAATGAGCAGTTCTTC	CSPLAGGTNEQFF
16	TRBV25-1	TRBJ2-5	.	few	TGTGCCAGCAGTGAATCAGGGGGGAGCGCTACGGAGACCCAGTACTTC	CASSESGGSATETQYF
15	TRBV5-1	TRBJ1-4	.	.	TGCGCCAGCAGCTTGGATCTGGGAGCAAATAAAAAACTGTTTTTT	CASSLDLGANKKLFF
14	TRBV27	TRBJ1-2	.	many	TGTGCCAGCAGTCCCTCTCAGGGGAACTATGGCTACACCTTC	CASSPSQGNYGYTF
14	TRBV20-1	TRBJ2-7	TRBD1	few	TGCAGTGCCGAATGGGACAGGAGCTCCTACGAGCAGTACTTC	CSAEWDRSSYEQYF
13	TRBV20-1	TRBJ2-7	.	few	TGCAGTGCTAGACAGGGCAGTGGGTACGAGCAGTACTTC	CSARQGSGYEQYF
13	TRBV9	TRBJ2-5	.	few	TGTGCCAGCAGCGTAGACAGCCAAGAGACCCAGTACTTC	CASSVDSQETQYF
13	TRBV12-5	TRBJ1-1	TRBD1	few	TGTGCTAGTGGTTCTTGGACAGGGGAGGAAGCTTTCTTT	CASGSWTGEEAFF
13	TRBV18	TRBJ1-1	TRBD1	few	TGTGCCAGCTCACAAGACAGGGGGTTTGGGGTTTTCTTT	CASSQDRGFGVFF
16	TRBV4-1	TRBJ1-2	.	few	TGCGCCAGCAGCCAAGATACCTTGGACCGCTACTATGGCTACACCTTC	CASSQDTLDRYYGYTF
16	TRBV5-1	TRBJ2-3	.	many	TGCGCCAGCAGCCTGAGACAGGCCATAAGCACAGATACGCAGTATTTT	CASSLRQAISTDTQYF
13	TRBV20-1	TRBJ2-7	.	.	TGCAGCGTTTATGGGACAAGCGCCTACGAGCAGTACTTC	CSVYGTSAYEQYF
14	TRBV29-1	TRBJ2-3	.	.	TGCAGCGTGGGAGTGCCCACAACGGGAGATACGCAGTATTTT	CSVGVPTTGDTQYF
16	TRBV3-1	TRBJ2-3	TRBD2	.	TGTGCCAGCAGCCATGTTAGCGGGGCCTATTCAGATACGCAGTATTTT	CASSHVSGAYSDTQYF
16	TRBV10-1	TRBJ2-1	.	few	TGCGCCAGCAGTGAGTCCTCTAGCGCCCCGAACAATGAGCAGTTCTTC	CASSESSSAPNNEQFF
15	TRBV7-6	TRBJ2-7	.	.	TGTGCCAGCAGCCCAGGAACAGGGTTACCCTACGAGCAGTACTTC	CASSPGTGLPYEQYF
14	TRBV20-1	TRBJ2-7	.	.	TGCAGTGCTAGTCCCGGGACTGGGGCCTACGAGCAGTACTTC	CSASPGTGAYEQYF